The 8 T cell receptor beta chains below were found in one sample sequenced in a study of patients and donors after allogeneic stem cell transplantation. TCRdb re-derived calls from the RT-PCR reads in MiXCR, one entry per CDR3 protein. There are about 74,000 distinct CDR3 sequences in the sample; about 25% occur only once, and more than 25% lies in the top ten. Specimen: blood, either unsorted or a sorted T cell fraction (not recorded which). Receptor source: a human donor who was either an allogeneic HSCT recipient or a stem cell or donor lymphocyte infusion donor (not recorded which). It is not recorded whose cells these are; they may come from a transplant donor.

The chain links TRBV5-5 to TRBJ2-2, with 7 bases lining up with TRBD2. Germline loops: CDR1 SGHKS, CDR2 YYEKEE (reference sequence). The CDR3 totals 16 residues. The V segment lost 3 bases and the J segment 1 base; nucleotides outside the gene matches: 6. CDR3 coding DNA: TGTGCCAGCAGCTGGTTGCGGGAGAGGAACACCGGGGAGCTGTTTTTT. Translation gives CASSWLRERNTGELFF.

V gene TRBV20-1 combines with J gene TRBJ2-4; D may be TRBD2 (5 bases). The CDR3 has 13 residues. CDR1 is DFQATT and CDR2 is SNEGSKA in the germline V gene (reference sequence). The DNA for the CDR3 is TGCAGCGCGGGTGACGCAGCCAAAAACATTCAGTACTTC. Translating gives CSAGDAAKNIQYF.

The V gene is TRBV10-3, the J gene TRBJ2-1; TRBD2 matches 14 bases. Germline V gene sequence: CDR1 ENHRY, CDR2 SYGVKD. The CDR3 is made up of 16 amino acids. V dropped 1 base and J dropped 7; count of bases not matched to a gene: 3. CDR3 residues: CAISELGTSGRNEQFF. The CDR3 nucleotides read TGTGCCATCAGTGAGTTGGGGACTAGCGGGAGAAATGAGCAGTTCTTC.

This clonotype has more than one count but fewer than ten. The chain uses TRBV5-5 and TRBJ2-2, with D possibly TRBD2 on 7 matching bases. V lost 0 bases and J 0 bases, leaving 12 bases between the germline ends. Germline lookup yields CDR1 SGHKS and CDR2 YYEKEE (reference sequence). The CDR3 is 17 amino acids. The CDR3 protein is CASSLAGRTANTGELFF. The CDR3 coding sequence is TGTGCCAGCAGCTTGGCCGGGAGGACAGCGAACACCGGGGAGCTGTTTTTT.

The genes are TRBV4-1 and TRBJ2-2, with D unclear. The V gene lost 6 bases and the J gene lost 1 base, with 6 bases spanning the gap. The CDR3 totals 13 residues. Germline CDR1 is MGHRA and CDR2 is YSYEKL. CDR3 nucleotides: TGCGCCAGCAGGGGCGAGAACACCGGGGAGCTGTTTTTT. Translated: CASRGENTGELFF.

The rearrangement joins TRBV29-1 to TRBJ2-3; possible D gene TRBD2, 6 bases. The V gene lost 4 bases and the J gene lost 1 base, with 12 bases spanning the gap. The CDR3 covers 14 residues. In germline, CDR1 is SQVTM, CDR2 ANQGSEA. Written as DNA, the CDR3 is TGCAGCGTTGTTGCGGGAATGGGCACAGATACGCAGTATTTT. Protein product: CSVVAGMGTDTQYF.

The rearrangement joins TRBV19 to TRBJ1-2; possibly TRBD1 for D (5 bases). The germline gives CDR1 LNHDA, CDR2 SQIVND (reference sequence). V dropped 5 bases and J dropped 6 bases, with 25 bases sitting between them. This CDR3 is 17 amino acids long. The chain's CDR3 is CASSRPGTVITRHGYTF. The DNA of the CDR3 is TGTGCCAGTAGTCGACCCGGGACCGTCATTACCCGCCATGGCTACACCTTC.

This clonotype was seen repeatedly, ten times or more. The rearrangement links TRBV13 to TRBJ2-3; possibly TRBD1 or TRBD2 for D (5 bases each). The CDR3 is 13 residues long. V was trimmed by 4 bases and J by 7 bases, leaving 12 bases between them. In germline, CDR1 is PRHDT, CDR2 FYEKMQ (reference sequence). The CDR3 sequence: CASSWGIENTQYF. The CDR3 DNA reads TGTGCCAGCAGCTGGGGGATTGAAAATACGCAGTATTTT.